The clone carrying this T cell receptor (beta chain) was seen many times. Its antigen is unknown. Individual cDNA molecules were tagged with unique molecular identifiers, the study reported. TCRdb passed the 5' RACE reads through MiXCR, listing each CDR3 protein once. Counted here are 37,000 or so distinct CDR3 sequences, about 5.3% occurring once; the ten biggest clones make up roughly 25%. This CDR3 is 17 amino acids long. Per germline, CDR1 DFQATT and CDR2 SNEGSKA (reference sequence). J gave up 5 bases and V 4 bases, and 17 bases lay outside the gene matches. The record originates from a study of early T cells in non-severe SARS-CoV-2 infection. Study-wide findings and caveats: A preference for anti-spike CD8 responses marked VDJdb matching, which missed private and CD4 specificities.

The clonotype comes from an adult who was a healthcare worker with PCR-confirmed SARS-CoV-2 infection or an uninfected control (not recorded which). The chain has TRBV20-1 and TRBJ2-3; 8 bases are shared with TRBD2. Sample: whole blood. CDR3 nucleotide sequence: TGCAGTGCTAACCGGCTAGCGGGCTCTCTCAGGGGAGATACGCAGTATTTT. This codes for CSANRLAGSLRGDTQYF.